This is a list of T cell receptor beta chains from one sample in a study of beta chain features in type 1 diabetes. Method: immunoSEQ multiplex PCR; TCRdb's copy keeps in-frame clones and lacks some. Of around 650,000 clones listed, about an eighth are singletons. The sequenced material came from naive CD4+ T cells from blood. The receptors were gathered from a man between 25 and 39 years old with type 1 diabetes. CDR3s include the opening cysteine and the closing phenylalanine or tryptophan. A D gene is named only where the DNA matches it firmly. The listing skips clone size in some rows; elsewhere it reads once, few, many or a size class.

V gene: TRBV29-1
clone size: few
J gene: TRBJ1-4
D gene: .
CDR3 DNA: TGCAGCGTTGGGACCCCGCCAGGCGAAAAACTGTTTTTT
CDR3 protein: CSVGTPPGEKLFF

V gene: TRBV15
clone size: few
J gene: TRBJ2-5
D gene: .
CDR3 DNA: TGTGCCACCAGCAGAGTTGGATCCGAAGAGACCCAGTACTTC
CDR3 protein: CATSRVGSEETQYF

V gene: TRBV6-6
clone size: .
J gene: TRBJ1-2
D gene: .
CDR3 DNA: TGTGCCAGCAGTTACTCGCTGGGGCGCGGGGGCTACACCTTC
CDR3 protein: CASSYSLGRGGYTF

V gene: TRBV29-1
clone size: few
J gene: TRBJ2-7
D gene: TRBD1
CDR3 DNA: TGCAGCGTTGTGGGACCTACAGGGGGTTACGAGCAGTACTTC
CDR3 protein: CSVVGPTGGYEQYF

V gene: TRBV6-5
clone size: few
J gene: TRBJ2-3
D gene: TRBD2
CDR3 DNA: TGTGCCAGCAGTCATGGGACTAGTTATCCAGATACGCAGTATTTT
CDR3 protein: CASSHGTSYPDTQYF

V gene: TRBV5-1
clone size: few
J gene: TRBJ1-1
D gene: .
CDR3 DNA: TGCGCCAGCAGCCCCTCGGGGTCGAACACTGAAGCTTTCTTT
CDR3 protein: CASSPSGSNTEAFF

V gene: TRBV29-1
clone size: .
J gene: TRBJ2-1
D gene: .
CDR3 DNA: TGCAGCGTTAACCCGGGGCCCGGGCAGTTCTTC
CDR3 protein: CSVNPGPGQFF

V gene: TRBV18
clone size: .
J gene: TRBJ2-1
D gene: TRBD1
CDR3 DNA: TGTGCCAGCTCACCTGGACAGGGTAGCTACAATGAGCAGTTCTTC
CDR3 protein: CASSPGQGSYNEQFF

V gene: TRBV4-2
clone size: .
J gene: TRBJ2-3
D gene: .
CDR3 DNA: TGTGCCAGCAGCCAAGATAGGGCGGTATCGCAGTATTTT
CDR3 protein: CASSQDRAVSQYF

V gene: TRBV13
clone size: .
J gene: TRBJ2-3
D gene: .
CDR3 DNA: TGTGCCAGCAGCTTAGTAAAGCCTGCCAGGGGTTCCACAGATACGCAGTATTTT
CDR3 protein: CASSLVKPARGSTDTQYF

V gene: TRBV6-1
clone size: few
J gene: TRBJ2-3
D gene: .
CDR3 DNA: TGTGCCAGCAGTCCTCCTGGTACAGATACGCAGTATTTT
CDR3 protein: CASSPPGTDTQYF

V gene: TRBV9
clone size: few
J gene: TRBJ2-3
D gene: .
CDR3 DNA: TGTGCCAGCAGCGTAGGACTGGATCGCACAGATACGCAGTATTTT
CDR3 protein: CASSVGLDRTDTQYF

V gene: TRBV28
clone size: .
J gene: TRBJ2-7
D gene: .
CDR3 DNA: TGTGCCAGCAGAACGGGACCGCCATCCTACGAGCAGTACTTC
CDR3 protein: CASRTGPPSYEQYF

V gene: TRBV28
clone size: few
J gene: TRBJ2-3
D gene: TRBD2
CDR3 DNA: TGTGCCAGCAGGTCCGGGACTAGAAACTCAGATACGCAGTATTTT
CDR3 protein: CASRSGTRNSDTQYF

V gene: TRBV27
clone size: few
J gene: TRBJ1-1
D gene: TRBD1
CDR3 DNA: TGTGCCAGCAGTCCGTCACAGGGGGCGCAAGCAGCTTTCTTT
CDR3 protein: CASSPSQGAQAAFF

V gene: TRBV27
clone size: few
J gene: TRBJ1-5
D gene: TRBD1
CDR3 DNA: TGTGCCAGCAGTTTCAACAGGGGAGATCAGCCCCAGCATTTT
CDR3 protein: CASSFNRGDQPQHF

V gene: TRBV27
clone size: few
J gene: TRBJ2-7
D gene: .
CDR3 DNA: TGTGCCAGCAGTTTCTCACCCCCTTACGAGCAGTACTTC
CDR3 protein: CASSFSPPYEQYF

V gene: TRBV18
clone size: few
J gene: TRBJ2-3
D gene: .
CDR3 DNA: TGTGCCAGCTCACCAAGGAGCGGGCTTAGCACAGATACGCAGTATTTT
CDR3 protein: CASSPRSGLSTDTQYF

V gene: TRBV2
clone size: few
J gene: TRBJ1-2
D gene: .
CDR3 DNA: TGTGCCAGCAGAGACAGTTCCAACTATGGCTACACCTTC
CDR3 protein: CASRDSSNYGYTF

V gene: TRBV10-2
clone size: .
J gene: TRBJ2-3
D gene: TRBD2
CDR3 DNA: TGCGCCAGCAGTTGGCTAGCGGGGTACTCCGATACGCAGTATTTT
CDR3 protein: CASSWLAGYSDTQYF

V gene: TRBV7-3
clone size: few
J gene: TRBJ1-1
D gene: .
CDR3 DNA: TGTGCCAGCAGCTCGCCGAACACTGAAGCTTTCTTT
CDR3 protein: CASSSPNTEAFF

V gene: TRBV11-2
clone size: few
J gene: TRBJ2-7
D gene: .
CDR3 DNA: TGTGCCAGCAGCCCGGGACTGGACTCCTACGAGCAGTACTTC
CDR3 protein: CASSPGLDSYEQYF

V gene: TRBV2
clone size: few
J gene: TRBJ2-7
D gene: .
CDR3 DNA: TGTGCCAGCAGAAACAGGGTATCCGTCCACGAGCAGTACTTC
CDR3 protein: CASRNRVSVHEQYF

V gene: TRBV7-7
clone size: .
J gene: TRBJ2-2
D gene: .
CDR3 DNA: TGTGCCAGCAGCCCAGCTCTAGAGCCGAACACCGGGGAGCTGTTTTTT
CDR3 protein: CASSPALEPNTGELFF

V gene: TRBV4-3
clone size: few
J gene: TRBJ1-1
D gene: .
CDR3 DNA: TGCGCCAGCAGCTTCGACCGACAGCGGGAAGCTTTCTTT
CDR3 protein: CASSFDRQREAFF

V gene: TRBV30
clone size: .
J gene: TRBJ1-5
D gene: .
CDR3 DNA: TGTGCCTGGAGTGTAACAGGTGGTCAGAAGCCCCAGCATTTT
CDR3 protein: CAWSVTGGQKPQHF

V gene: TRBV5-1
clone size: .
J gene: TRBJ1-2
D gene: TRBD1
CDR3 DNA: TGCGCCAGCAGCGTCGGGACAGACTATGGCTACACCTTC
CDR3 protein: CASSVGTDYGYTF

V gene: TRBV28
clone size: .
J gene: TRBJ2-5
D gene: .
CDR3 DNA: TGTGCCAGCAGAGGGTACCAAGAGACCCAGTACTTC
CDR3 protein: CASRGYQETQYF

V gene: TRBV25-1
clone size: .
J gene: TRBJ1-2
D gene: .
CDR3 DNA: TGTGCCAGCAGTGCCTGGGACCGTAGAACTTGGGGCTACACCTTC
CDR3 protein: CASSAWDRRTWGYTF

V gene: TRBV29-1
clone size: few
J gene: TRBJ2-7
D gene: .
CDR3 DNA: TGCAGCGTTGAAGAAGGGGCAGGGGAGCAGTACTTC
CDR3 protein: CSVEEGAGEQYF

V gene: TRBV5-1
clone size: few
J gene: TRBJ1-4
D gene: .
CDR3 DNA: TGCGCCAGCAGCTCCAGGGGAGTAGGTGAAAAACTGTTTTTT
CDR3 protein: CASSSRGVGEKLFF

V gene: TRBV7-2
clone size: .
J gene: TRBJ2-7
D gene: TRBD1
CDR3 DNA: TGTGCCAGCAGCCGGGACAGGTTTTACGAGCAGTACTTC
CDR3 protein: CASSRDRFYEQYF

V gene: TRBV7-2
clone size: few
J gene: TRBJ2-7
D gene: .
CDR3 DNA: TGTGCCAGCAGCCTCAGCGTAAGCTCCTACGAGCAGTACTTC
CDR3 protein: CASSLSVSSYEQYF

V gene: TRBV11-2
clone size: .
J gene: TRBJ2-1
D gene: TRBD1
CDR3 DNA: TGTGCCAGCAGCCTATCCTCGGACAGGGGGAATGAGCAGTTCTTC
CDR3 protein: CASSLSSDRGNEQFF

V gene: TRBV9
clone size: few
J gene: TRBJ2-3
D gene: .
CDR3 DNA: TGTGCCAGCAGCGTAGATCGGTGGGATACGCAGTATTTT
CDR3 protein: CASSVDRWDTQYF

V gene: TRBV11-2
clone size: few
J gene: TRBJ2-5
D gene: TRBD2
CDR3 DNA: TGTGCCAGCAGCTTAGTGTTAAGCGGGGCTGAGACCCAGTACTTC
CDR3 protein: CASSLVLSGAETQYF

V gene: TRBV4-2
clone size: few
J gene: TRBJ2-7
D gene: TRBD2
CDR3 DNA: TGTGCCAGCAGCCAAGGCAGCGGGGGCGGTTACGAGCAGTACTTC
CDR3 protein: CASSQGSGGGYEQYF

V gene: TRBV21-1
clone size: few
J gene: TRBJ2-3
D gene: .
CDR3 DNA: TGTGCCAGCACCCAAAGACGGCGGGGATCCACAGATACGCAGTATTTT
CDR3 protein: CASTQRRRGSTDTQYF

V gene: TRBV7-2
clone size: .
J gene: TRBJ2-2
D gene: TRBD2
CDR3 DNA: TGTGCCAGCACTTGGACCGGGACTAGCGGCACCGGGGAGCTGTTTTTT
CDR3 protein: CASTWTGTSGTGELFF

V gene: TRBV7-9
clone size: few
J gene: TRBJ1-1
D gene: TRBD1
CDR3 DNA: TGTGCCAGCAGCTTTTCGACAGGGGGCGAGGGAGCTTTCTTT
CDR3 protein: CASSFSTGGEGAFF

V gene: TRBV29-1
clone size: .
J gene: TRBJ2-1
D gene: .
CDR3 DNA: TGCAGCGTTGAATACGGGGTCGAAGAGCAGTTCTTC
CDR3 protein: CSVEYGVEEQFF

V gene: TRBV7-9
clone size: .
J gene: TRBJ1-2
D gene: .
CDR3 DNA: TGTGCCAGCAGCTTTACAGGGCGGGACTATGGCTACACCTTC
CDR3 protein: CASSFTGRDYGYTF

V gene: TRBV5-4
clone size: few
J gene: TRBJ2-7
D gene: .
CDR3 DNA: TGTGCCAGCAGCAGGAATACCGGCCACGAGCAGTACTTC
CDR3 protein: CASSRNTGHEQYF

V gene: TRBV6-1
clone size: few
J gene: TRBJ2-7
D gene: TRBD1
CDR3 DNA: TGTGCCAGCAGTGAAACAGGGGGCGCATCCTACGAGCAGTACTTC
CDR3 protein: CASSETGGASYEQYF

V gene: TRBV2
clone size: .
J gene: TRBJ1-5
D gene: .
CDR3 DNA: TGTGCCAGCAGTGCGGACTGGAATCAGCCCCAGCATTTT
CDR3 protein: CASSADWNQPQHF

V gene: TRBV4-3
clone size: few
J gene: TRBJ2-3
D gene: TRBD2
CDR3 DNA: TGCGCCAGCAGCCAACTACCGGGACTAGCGGGGGAGTTCACAGATACGCAGTATTTT
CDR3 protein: CASSQLPGLAGEFTDTQYF

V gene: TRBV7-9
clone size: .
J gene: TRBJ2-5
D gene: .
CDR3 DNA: TGTGCCAGCAGCTTAGCCCTGGGCGGGGAGACCCAGTACTTC
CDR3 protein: CASSLALGGETQYF

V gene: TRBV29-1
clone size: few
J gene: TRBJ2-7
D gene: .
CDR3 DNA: TGCAGCGCCTCGTCAAGGGGGGTCTACGAGCAGTACTTC
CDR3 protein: CSASSRGVYEQYF